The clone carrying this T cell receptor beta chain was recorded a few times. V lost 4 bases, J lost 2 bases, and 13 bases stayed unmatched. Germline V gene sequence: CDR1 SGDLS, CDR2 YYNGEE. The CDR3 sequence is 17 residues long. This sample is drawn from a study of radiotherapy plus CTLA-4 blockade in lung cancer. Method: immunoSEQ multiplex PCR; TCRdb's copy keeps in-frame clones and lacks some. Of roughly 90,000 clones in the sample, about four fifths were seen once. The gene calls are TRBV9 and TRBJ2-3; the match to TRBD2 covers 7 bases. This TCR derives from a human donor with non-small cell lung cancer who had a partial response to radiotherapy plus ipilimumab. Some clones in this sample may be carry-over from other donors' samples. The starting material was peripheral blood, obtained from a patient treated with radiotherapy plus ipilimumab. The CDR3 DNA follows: TGTGCCAGCAGCTATGCTGCGGGGGTCACCCACACAGATACGCAGTATTTT. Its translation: CASSYAAGVTHTDTQYF.